This T cell receptor beta chain came from a study of cytomegalovirus exposure and HLA in healthy donors. The PCR contained 60 Vbeta and 13 Jbeta primers. Data came from immunoSEQ multiplex PCR; TCRdb stores just in-frame clones and leaves some out. The table shows over 85,000 clones, with around 77% occurring only once. The sequenced sample was PBMCs. This clonotype originated in a man aged 35-49 years in good health and CMV-seronegative.

The DNA of the CDR3 is TGCGCCAGCAGCCTCGCTTCGTCGGGGAATAATTCACCCCTCCACTTT. Its protein product is CASSLASSGNNSPLHF. The chain carries TRBV5-1 and TRBJ1-6; D not resolved. The V and J ends lost 4 bases and 5 bases respectively, with 16 bases between them. This CDR3 is built from 16 residues. The germline V gene has CDR1 SGHRS and CDR2 YFSETQ.